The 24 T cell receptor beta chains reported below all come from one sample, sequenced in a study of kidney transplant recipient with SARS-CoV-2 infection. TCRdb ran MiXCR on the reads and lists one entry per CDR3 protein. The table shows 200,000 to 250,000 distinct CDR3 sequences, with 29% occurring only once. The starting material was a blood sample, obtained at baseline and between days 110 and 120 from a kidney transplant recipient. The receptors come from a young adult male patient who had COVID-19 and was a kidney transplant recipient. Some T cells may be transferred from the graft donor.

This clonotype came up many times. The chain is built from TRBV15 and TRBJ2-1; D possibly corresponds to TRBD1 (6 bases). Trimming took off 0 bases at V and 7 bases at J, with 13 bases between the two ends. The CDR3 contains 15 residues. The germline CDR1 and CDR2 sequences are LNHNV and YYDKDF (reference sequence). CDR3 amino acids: CATSRDLDSPNEQFF. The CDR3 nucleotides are TGTGCCACCAGCAGAGATCTGGACAGCCCTAATGAGCAGTTCTTC.

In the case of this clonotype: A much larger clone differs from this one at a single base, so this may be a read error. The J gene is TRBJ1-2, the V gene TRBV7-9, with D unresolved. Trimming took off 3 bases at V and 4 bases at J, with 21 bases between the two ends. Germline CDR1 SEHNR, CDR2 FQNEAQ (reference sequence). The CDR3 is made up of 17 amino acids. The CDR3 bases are TGTGCCAGCAGCTTCTTAACATACCATGGAAAGACCTATGGCTACACCTTC. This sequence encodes CASSFLTYHGKTYGYTF. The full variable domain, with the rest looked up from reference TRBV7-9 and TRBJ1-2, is DTGVSQNPRHKITKRGQNVTFRCDPISEHNRLYWYRQTLGQGPEFLTYFQNEAQLEKSRLLSDRFSAERPKGSFSTLEIQRTEQGDSAMYLCASSFLTYHGKTYGYTFGSGTRLTVV.

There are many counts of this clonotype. CDR3 sequence: CATSRDRDRVNYGYTF. DNA for the CDR3: TGTGCCACCAGCAGAGATCGGGACAGGGTTAACTATGGCTACACCTTC. The J gene is TRBJ1-2, the V gene TRBV15; 9 positions agree with TRBD1. The CDR3 totals 16 residues. Unmatched junction bases numbered 3, after V lost 0 bases and J lost 1 base. CDR1 and CDR2 from the germline V gene are LNHNV and YYDKDF (reference sequence).

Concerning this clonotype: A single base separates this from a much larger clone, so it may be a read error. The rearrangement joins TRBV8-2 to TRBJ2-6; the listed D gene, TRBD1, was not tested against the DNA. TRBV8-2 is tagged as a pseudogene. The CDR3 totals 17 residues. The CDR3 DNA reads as TGTGGCACGACCGACAGGATAGCACAAAGTCGGGCCAACGTCCTTACTTTC. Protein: CGTTDRIAQSRANVLTF.

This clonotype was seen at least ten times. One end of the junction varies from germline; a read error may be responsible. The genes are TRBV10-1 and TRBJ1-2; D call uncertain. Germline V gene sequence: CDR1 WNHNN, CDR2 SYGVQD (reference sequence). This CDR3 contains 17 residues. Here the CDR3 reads CASSGVARSRKTYGYTF. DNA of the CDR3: TGTGCCAGCAGTGGGGTTGCACGCTCTAGAAAGACCTATGGCTACACCTTC.

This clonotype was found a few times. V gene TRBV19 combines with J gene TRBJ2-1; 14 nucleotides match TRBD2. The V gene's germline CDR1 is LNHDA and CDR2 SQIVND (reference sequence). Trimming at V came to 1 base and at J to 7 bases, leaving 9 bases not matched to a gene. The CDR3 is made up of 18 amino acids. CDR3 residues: CASSIAGPGLAGENEQFF. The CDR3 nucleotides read TGTGCCAGTAGTATAGCGGGGCCGGGACTAGCGGGAGAAAATGAGCAGTTCTTC.

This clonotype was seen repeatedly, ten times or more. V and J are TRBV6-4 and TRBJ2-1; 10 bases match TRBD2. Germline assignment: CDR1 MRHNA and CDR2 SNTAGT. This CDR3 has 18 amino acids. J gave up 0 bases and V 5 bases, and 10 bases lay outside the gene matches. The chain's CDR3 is CASSPRTSGASSYNEQFF. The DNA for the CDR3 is TGTGCCAGCAGTCCTAGGACTAGCGGTGCGAGCTCCTACAATGAGCAGTTCTTC.

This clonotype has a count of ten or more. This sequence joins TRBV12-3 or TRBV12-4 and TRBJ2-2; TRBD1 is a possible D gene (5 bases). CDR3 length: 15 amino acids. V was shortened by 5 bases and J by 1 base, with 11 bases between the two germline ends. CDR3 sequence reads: CASSPRVLNTGELFF. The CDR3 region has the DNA TGTGCCAGCAGTCCCAGGGTCTTGAACACCGGGGAGCTGTTTTTT.

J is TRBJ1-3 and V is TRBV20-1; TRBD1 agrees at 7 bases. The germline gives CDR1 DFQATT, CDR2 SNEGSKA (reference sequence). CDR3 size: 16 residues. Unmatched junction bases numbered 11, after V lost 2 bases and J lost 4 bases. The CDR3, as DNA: TGCAGTGCTAGAAATCGAAAAGAAGGGGGCGGAAACACCATATATTTT. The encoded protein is CSARNRKEGGGNTIYF.

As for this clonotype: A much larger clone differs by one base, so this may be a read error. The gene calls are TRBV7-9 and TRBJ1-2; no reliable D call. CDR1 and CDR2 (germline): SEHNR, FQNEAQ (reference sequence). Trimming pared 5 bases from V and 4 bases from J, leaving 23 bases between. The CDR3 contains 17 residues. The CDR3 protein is CASSRFRYHGKTYGYTF. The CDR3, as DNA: TGTGCCAGCAGCCGTTTCAGATACCATGGAAAGACCTATGGCTACACCTTC.

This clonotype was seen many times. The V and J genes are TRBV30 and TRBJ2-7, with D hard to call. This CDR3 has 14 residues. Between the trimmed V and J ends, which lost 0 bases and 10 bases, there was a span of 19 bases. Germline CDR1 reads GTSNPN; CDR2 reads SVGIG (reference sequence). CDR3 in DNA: TGTGCCTGGAGTGTACCTGGTCCTATCCTCGGCCAGTACTTC. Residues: CAWSVPGPILGQYF.

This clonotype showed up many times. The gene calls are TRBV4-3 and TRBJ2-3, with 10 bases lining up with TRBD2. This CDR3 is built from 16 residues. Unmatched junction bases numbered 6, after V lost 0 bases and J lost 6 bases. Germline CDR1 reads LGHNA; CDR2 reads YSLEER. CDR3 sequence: CASSQDPAGGSDTQYF. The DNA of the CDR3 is TGCGCCAGCAGCCAAGATCCAGCGGGGGGGTCCGATACGCAGTATTTT.

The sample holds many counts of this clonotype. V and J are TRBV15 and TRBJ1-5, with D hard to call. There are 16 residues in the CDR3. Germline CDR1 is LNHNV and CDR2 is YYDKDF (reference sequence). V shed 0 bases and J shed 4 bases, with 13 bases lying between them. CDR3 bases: TGTGCCACCAGCAGAGACCAACAGAGGCTAAATCAGCCCCAGCATTTT. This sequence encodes CATSRDQQRLNQPQHF.

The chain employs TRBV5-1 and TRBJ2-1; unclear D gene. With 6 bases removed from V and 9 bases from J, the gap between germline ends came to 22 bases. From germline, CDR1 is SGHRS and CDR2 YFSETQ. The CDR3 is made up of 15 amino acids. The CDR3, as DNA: TGCGCCAGCAACAGCCAAAGCAATCTGGTGGGTGAGCAGTTCTTC. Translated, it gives CASNSQSNLVGEQFF.

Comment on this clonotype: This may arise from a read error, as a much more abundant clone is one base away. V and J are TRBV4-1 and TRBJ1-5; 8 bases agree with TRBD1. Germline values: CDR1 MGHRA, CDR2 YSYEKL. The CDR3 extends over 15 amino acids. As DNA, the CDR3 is TGCGCCAGCAGCCAGGGGGACAGGAAAAATCGGCCCCAGCATTTT. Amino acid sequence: CASSQGDRKNRPQHF.

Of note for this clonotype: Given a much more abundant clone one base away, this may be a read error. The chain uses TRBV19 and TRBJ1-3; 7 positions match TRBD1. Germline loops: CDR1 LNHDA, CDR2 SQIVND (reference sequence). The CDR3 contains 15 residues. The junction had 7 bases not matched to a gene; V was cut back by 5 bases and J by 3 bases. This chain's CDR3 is CASSLPQGLGNTIYF. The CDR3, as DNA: TGTGCCAGTAGTCTCCCACAGGGGCTTGGAAACACCATATATTTT. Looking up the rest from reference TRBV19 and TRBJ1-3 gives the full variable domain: DGGITQSPKYLFRKEGQNVTLSCEQNLNHDAMYWYRQDPGQGLRLIYYSQIVNDFQKGDIAEGYSVSREKKESFPLTVTSAQKNPTAFYLCASSLPQGLGNTIYFGEGSWLTVV.

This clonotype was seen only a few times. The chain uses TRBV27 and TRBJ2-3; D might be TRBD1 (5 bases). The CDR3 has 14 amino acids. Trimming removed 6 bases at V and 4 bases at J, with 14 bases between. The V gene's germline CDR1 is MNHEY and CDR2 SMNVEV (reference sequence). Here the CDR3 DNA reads TGTGCCAGCAGATACTTAGGGGTCCCAGATACGCAGTATTTT. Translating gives CASRYLGVPDTQYF.

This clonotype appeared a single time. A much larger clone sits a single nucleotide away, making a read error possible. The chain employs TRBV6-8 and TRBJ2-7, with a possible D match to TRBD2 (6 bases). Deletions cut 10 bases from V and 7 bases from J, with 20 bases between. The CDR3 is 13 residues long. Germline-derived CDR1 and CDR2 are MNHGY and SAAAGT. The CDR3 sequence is CAMPDGGVNEQYF. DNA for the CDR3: TGTGCCATGCCGGACGGGGGAGTAAATGAGCAGTACTTC.

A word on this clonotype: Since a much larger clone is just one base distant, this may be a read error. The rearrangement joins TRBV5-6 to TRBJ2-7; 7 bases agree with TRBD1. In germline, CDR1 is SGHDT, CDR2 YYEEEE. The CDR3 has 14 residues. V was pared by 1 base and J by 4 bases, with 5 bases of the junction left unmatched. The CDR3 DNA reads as TGTGCCAGCAGCTTGAGGGACAGCGTTTACGAGCAGTACTTC. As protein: CASSLRDSVYEQYF. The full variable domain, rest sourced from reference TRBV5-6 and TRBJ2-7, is DAGVTQSPTHLIKTRGQQVTLRCSPKSGHDTVSWYQQALGQGPQFIFQYYEEEERQRGNFPDRFSGHQFPNYSSELNVNALLLGDSALYLCASSLRDSVYEQYFGPGTRLTVT.

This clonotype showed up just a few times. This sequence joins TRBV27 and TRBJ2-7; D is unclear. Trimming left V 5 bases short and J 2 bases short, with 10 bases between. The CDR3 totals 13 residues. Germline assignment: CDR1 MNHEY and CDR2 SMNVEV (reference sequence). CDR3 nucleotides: TGTGCCAGCAGTCCCCACGGAGCCTACGAGCAGTACGTC. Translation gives CASSPHGAYEQYV.

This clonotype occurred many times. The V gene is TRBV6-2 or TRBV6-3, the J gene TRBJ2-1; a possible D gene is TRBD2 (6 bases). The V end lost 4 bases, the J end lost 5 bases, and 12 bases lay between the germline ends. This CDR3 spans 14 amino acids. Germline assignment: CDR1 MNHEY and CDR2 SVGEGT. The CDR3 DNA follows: TGTGCCAGCAGTTCCCTCCGGGAGCACAATGAGCAGTTCTTC. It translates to CASSSLREHNEQFF.

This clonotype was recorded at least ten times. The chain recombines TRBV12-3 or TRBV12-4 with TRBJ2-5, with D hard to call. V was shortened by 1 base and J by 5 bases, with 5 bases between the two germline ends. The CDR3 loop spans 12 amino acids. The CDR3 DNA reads TGTGCCAGCAGTTTAGTAGGGGAGACCCAGTACTTC. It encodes CASSLVGETQYF.

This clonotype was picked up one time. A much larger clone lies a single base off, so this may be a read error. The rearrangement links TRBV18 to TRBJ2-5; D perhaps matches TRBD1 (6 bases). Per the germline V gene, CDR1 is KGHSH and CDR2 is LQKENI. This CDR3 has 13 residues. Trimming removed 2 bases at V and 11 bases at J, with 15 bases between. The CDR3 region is CASSPGGSREQYF. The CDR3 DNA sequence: TGTGCCAGCTCACCAGGGGGCAGCAGGGAGCAGTACTTC.

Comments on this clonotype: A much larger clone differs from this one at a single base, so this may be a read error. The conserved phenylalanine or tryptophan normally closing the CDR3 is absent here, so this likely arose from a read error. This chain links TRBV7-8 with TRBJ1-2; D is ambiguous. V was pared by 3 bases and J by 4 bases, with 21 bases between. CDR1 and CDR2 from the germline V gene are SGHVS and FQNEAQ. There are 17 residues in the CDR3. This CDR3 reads CASSFRQFTRKTYGYTL. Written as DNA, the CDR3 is TGTGCCAGCAGCTTCCGGCAGTTTACCCGAAAGACCTATGGCTACACCCTC.